These T cell receptor beta chains were read from a single sample in a study of T cells in Graves' hyperthyroidism and ophthalmopathy. Each CDR3 protein is one row after TCRdb ran MiXCR on the multiplex PCR reads. The sample holds about 600,000 distinct CDR3 sequences; roughly 16% are singletons and the top ten take around 3.3%. Sequenced input: blood. The source of these receptors is a woman between 40 and 50 years old with Graves' ophthalmopathy. CDR3s include the opening cysteine and the closing phenylalanine or tryptophan. A D gene is named only where the DNA matches it firmly. The size of a clone is reported for some rows only, either as once, few or many, or as a class for expanded clones.

CDR3 protein,CDR3 DNA,D gene,V gene,J gene,clone size
CASSDGGRFEDTQYF,TGTGCCAGCAGTGACGGCGGTAGGTTTGAGGATACGCAGTATTTT,NA,TRBV2,TRBJ2-3,many
CASSQDLLLYEQYF,TGTGCCAGCAGCCAAGATCTCTTGCTGTACGAGCAGTACTTC,NA,TRBV4-2,TRBJ2-7,few
CASREGGSSYNEQFF,TGTGCCAGCAGGGAAGGGGGGAGCTCCTACAATGAGCAGTTCTTC,NA,TRBV2,TRBJ2-1,many
CASSLGQGQDEQFF,TGTGCCAGCAGCTTAGGGCAGGGTCAGGATGAGCAGTTCTTC,NA,TRBV7-9,TRBJ2-1,NA
CASSEAPGVVDEQYF,TGTGCCAGCAGTGAAGCGCCGGGGGTTGTGGACGAGCAGTACTTC,NA,TRBV3-1,TRBJ2-7,NA
CASSWSGGTNTGELFF,TGCGCCAGCAGCTGGAGTGGCGGTACGAACACCGGGGAGCTGTTTTTT,NA,TRBV5-1,TRBJ2-2,many
CASSEQGASLDTQYF,TGTGCCAGCAGTGAACAGGGGGCAAGTTTAGATACGCAGTATTTT,TRBD1,TRBV28,TRBJ2-3,few
CASSLVAGGARTSGYTF,TGTGCCAGCAGCTTAGTGGCAGGGGGCGCGCGTACTAGTGGCTACACCTTC,TRBD1,TRBV13,TRBJ1-2,NA
CASSTIGTTASTDRQYF,TGTGCCAGCAGTACAATAGGGACAACCGCGAGCACAGATAGGCAGTATTTT,NA,TRBV28,TRBJ2-3,few
CASSLFGDYGYTF,TGTGCCAGCAGTTTATTCGGAGACTATGGCTACACCTTC,NA,TRBV12-3/TRBV12-4,TRBJ1-2,many
CASSFTSGTPEQFF,TGCGCCAGCAGCTTTACTAGCGGGACCCCTGAGCAGTTCTTC,TRBD2,TRBV5-1,TRBJ2-1,NA
CASSYLLGQAEAFF,TGTGCCAGCAGTTACTTGCTAGGTCAGGCTGAAGCTTTCTTT,NA,TRBV6-5,TRBJ1-1,few
CASSLATGGTDTQYF,TGTGCCAGCAGTTTAGCGACTGGAGGCACAGATACGCAGTATTTT,NA,TRBV12-3/TRBV12-4,TRBJ2-3,many
CSAPTGKTYEQYF,TGCAGTGCCCCGACAGGGAAAACCTACGAGCAGTACTTC,TRBD1,TRBV20-1,TRBJ2-7,NA
CASSNGPSYEQYF,TGTGCCAGCAGCAACGGGCCCTCCTACGAGCAGTACTTC,NA,TRBV7-9,TRBJ2-7,few
CASSEDQGRNQPQHF,TGTGCCAGCAGTGAAGACCAGGGGCGAAATCAGCCCCAGCATTTT,NA,TRBV2,TRBJ1-5,many
CASSPTRSDYGYTF,TGCGCCAGCAGCCCGACCCGGTCCGACTATGGCTACACCTTC,NA,TRBV5-1,TRBJ1-2,many
CASSIYASGGANNEQFF,TGTGCCAGTAGTATCTACGCTAGCGGGGGGGCGAACAATGAGCAGTTCTTC,TRBD2,TRBV19,TRBJ2-1,NA
CSALELGNIQYF,TGCAGTGCCCTCGAGCTGGGGAACATTCAGTACTTC,NA,TRBV20-1,TRBJ2-4,many
CSARDIRTGDTEAFF,TGCAGTGCTAGAGATATAAGGACAGGGGACACTGAAGCTTTCTTT,TRBD1,TRBV20-1,TRBJ1-1,many
CVSSQLNTEAFF,TGTGTCAGCAGCCAACTGAACACTGAAGCTTTCTTT,NA,TRBV11-1,TRBJ1-1,NA
CASRPVLGNEQFF,TGTGCCAGCAGACCCGTCCTGGGGAATGAGCAGTTCTTC,NA,TRBV7-8,TRBJ2-1,few
CASGDPDRNYGYTF,TGTGCCAGCGGTGATCCAGACAGGAACTATGGCTACACCTTC,NA,TRBV25-1,TRBJ1-2,NA
CSEGRASGKGDGEQFF,TGCAGTGAGGGTAGGGCTAGCGGCAAGGGGGACGGTGAGCAGTTCTTC,NA,TRBV20-1,TRBJ2-1,few
CASSLTGANQPQHF,TGTGCCAGCAGCTTAACGGGGGCCAATCAGCCCCAGCATTTT,NA,TRBV7-9,TRBJ1-5,many
CASGRTGARVEQYF,TGTGCCAGCGGCCGGACAGGGGCCCGAGTCGAGCAGTACTTC,TRBD1,TRBV2,TRBJ2-7,many
CASSPPQHNYGYTF,TGTGCCAGCAGCCCTCCACAGCATAACTATGGCTACACCTTC,NA,TRBV28,TRBJ1-2,many
CASRISSYNEQFF,TGTGCCAGCAGGATAAGCTCCTACAATGAGCAGTTCTTC,NA,TRBV6-2/TRBV6-3,TRBJ2-1,few
CASSEEGGRTYNEQFF,TGTGCCAGCAGCGAGGAGGGGGGGCGGACCTACAATGAGCAGTTCTTC,NA,TRBV11-2,TRBJ2-1,many
CASSLGRGTGQPQHF,TGTGCCAGCAGTCTAGGACGGGGGACGGGTCAGCCCCAGCATTTT,NA,TRBV12-3/TRBV12-4,TRBJ1-5,NA
CASSYSDRGNSGYTF,TGTGCCAGCAGTTACTCGGACAGGGGCAACTCCGGCTACACCTTC,TRBD1,TRBV6-5,TRBJ1-2,many
CASRSGGRNTEAFF,TGTGCCAGCAGATCAGGGGGTCGGAACACTGAAGCTTTCTTT,TRBD1,TRBV2,TRBJ1-1,many
CASTRGENTEAFF,TGTGCCAGCACCCGGGGCGAGAACACTGAAGCTTTCTTT,NA,TRBV2,TRBJ1-1,NA
CASRRPVRGNEQFF,TGTGCCAGCAGACGGCCAGTCCGGGGCAATGAGCAGTTCTTC,NA,TRBV6-1,TRBJ2-1,NA
CASSLTQGETQYF,TGTGCCAGCAGCTTAACGCAGGGGGAGACCCAGTACTTC,NA,TRBV7-3,TRBJ2-5,NA
CASSPWTGEGYEQYF,TGTGCCAGCAGTCCCTGGACAGGAGAGGGTTACGAGCAGTACTTC,TRBD1,TRBV28,TRBJ2-7,many
CASSYGSAASGNTIYF,TGTGCCAGCAGTTACGGATCAGCCGCCTCTGGAAACACCATATATTTT,NA,TRBV6-5,TRBJ1-3,few
CSARVGTHEQYF,TGCAGTGCTAGGGTCGGGACCCACGAGCAGTACTTC,NA,TRBV20-1,TRBJ2-7,many
CASSNDRGTDTQYF,TGTGCCAGCAGTAACGACAGGGGAACAGATACGCAGTATTTT,TRBD1,TRBV6-1,TRBJ2-3,many
CASSLWGVEDTQYF,TGCGCCAGCAGCTTGTGGGGGGTAGAAGATACGCAGTATTTT,NA,TRBV5-1,TRBJ2-3,many
CASSPREGGTYEQYF,TGTGCCAGCAGCCCCCGGGAGGGGGGGACCTACGAGCAGTACTTC,TRBD2,TRBV14,TRBJ2-7,NA